These T cell receptor beta chains were read from a single sample in a study of CD8 T cells in ankylosing spondylitis. Using its own MiXCR run on the 5' RACE reads, TCRdb lists one record per CDR3 protein. Of fewer than 180,000 distinct CDR3 sequences in the sample, about 42% were seen once. Sequencing was carried out using synovial fluid, either unsorted or a sorted T cell fraction (not recorded which). The source is a male donor with ankylosing spondylitis. Each CDR3 is given with its conserved first and last residue. The D gene is left open where the match is weak. Clone size is not always given. Where it is, it says once, few, many or a class for expanded clones.

cdr3_nt cdr3_aa j_call clone_size d_call v_call
TGTGCCAGCAATACTGACTGGGGAGCGGGGGGGCCGGGAGAGACCCAGTACTTC CASNTDWGAGGPGETQYF TRBJ2-5 . TRBD2 TRBV12-3/TRBV12-4
TGCGCCAGCAGCCAAGTGGTTCTTGGGACAGGGCGTTTAAATGAGCAGTTCTTC CASSQVVLGTGRLNEQFF TRBJ2-1 . TRBD1 TRBV4-1
TGCGCCAGCAGCCAAGCCAGGGTTGAGACAGGGGAATACAATGAGCAGTTCTTC CASSQARVETGEYNEQFF TRBJ2-1 . TRBD1 TRBV4-3
TGTGCCAGCAGTTTATACTACGGTGACAATGAGCAGTTCTTC CASSLYYGDNEQFF TRBJ2-1 few . TRBV12-3/TRBV12-4
TGTGCCAGCAGTTACGCACTACAGGCCCCGAACACCGGGGAGCTGTTTTTT CASSYALQAPNTGELFF TRBJ2-2 many . TRBV6-5
TGTGCCAGCAGCCAAGACAGCAGAGGGACTAGCGGGGGTAGCTCCTACAATGAGCAGTTCTTC CASSQDSRGTSGGSSYNEQFF TRBJ2-1 . TRBD2 TRBV4-2
TGTGCCAGCAATCTAGCGGGGGGGCAGAGAAACATTCAGTACTTC CASNLAGGQRNIQYF TRBJ2-4 . TRBD2 TRBV12-3/TRBV12-4
TGTGCCAGCAGTTTAGACAGGGGGACCTCCTACAATGAGCAGTTCTTC CASSLDRGTSYNEQFF TRBJ2-1 . TRBD1 TRBV28
TGCAGCGTTGATCACAGGCACTATGGCTACACCTTC CSVDHRHYGYTF TRBJ1-2 few . TRBV29-1
TGCAGTGCTTCTCATCTACTAGCGGGGGACTACAATGAGCAGTTCTTC CSASHLLAGDYNEQFF TRBJ2-1 few TRBD2 TRBV20-1
TGTGCCAGCAGCCAAGACGTGAGCAGGGTTAATTCACCCCTCCACTTT CASSQDVSRVNSPLHF TRBJ1-6 . . TRBV4-2
TGTGCCAGCAGCCCAATAGCGGGGGGGCGGTACGAGCAGTACTTC CASSPIAGGRYEQYF TRBJ2-7 many TRBD2 TRBV6-1
TGTGCCAGCAGCCCGCGACAGGGACTCTCCTACAATGAGCAGTTCTTC CASSPRQGLSYNEQFF TRBJ2-1 many . TRBV7-9
TGTGCCAGCAGTTACTCGGAAACCCATGAGCAGTTCTTC CASSYSETHEQFF TRBJ2-1 . . TRBV6-2/TRBV6-3
TGCGCCAGCAGCCAACTAGCGCCCTACTACGAGCAGTACTTC CASSQLAPYYEQYF TRBJ2-7 . . TRBV4-1
TGTGCCAGCAGCCACCCCAGCGGCCACTACAATGAGCAGTTCTTC CASSHPSGHYNEQFF TRBJ2-1 . . TRBV7-2
TGCAGTGCTAGAGATCTCCAGGGCCCTTCCTACAATGAGCAGTTCTTC CSARDLQGPSYNEQFF TRBJ2-1 . . TRBV20-1
TGTGCCAGCAGTTACTCCCCCGGGGGGGCCAAAAACATTCAGTACTTC CASSYSPGGAKNIQYF TRBJ2-4 few TRBD2 TRBV28
TGTGCCAGCAGCCAAAGCGGGAAGGTATATGGCACAGATACGCAGTATTTT CASSQSGKVYGTDTQYF TRBJ2-3 few TRBD2 TRBV12-3/TRBV12-4
TGTGCCACCAGTCCTCGGTTCACCGGGGAGCTGTTTTTT CATSPRFTGELFF TRBJ2-2 few . TRBV24-1
TGTGCCAGGGACAGTTGGAGCTCCTACAATGAGCAGTTCTTC CARDSWSSYNEQFF TRBJ2-1 . . TRBV2
TGCAGTCCTACTAGCCCTGGCACAGATACGCAGTATTTT CSPTSPGTDTQYF TRBJ2-3 few . TRBV20-1
TGCAGCGTTGAAGTTTCCGCGCCGAAGGCGGGCTACACCTTC CSVEVSAPKAGYTF TRBJ1-2 few . TRBV29-1
TGTGCCAGCAGTTGGGTCTCCGGGGATCAGCCCCAGCATTTT CASSWVSGDQPQHF TRBJ1-5 few . TRBV12-3/TRBV12-4
TGTGCCAGCAGTCCGGACAGCCGTGCCCTCAACGATGAGCAGTTCTTC CASSPDSRALNDEQFF TRBJ2-1 . . TRBV12-3/TRBV12-4
TGTGCCAGCAGCTTAAAGGGACTAGCGGGGGGTAAAAGCACAGATACGCAGTATTTT CASSLKGLAGGKSTDTQYF TRBJ2-3 . TRBD2 TRBV11-1
TGTGCCAGCAGCTCTTCCGGGGGGGCCGTGGCAGATACGCAGTATTTT CASSSSGGAVADTQYF TRBJ2-3 medium-sized TRBD2 TRBV7-2
TGCAGCGTTGTGAGACTAGTCTCCTACAATGAGCAGTTCTTC CSVVRLVSYNEQFF TRBJ2-1 . . TRBV29-1
TGCGCCAGCAGCTTGGAACGGCTCGCGCTCTCCTACGAGCAGTACTTC CASSLERLALSYEQYF TRBJ2-7 many . TRBV5-1
TGTGCCAGCAGCTTAGGGACTAGCGGGGCGGCCACAGATACGCAGTATTTT CASSLGTSGAATDTQYF TRBJ2-3 . TRBD2 TRBV7-9
TGCAGTGCTATTCCACAAGGGAGAAGCCACACAGATACGCAGTATTTT CSAIPQGRSHTDTQYF TRBJ2-3 . . TRBV20-1
TGTGCCAGCAGCCAGAGGGGGGGTCAGGACTATGGCTACACCTTC CASSQRGGQDYGYTF TRBJ1-2 . . TRBV3-1
TGCAGTGCGGGGGACGGCAGAATCACTGAAGCTTTCTTT CSAGDGRITEAFF TRBJ1-1 . . TRBV20-1
TGTGCCAGCAGCCTGGGACAGGCGAATTATGGCTACACCTTC CASSLGQANYGYTF TRBJ1-2 . TRBD1 TRBV3-1
TGCGCCAGCAGCCAACGCCCCGGGAGCAGAGAAGGGCAGTATTTT CASSQRPGSREGQYF TRBJ2-3 few . TRBV4-1
TGTGCCAGCTCACCACTTGGCAGGGTGAACACTGAAGCTTTCTTT CASSPLGRVNTEAFF TRBJ1-1 . . TRBV18
TGTGCCAGCAGCTTATGGCCAGGAGCGATGAACACTGAAGCTTTCTTT CASSLWPGAMNTEAFF TRBJ1-1 . . TRBV7-9
TGTGCCACCAGCCCGCGGGGGGGCCGAGAGACCCAGTACTTC CATSPRGGRETQYF TRBJ2-5 . TRBD2 TRBV24-1
TGTGCCAGCAGCGGGATCCCTAACACTGAAGCTTTCTTT CASSGIPNTEAFF TRBJ1-1 . . TRBV7-9
TGCGCCAGCAGCTTGGGCAGCATGAGAACCTACGAGCAGTACTTC CASSLGSMRTYEQYF TRBJ2-7 few . TRBV5-1
TGTGCCAGCAGTTGGGACAGGGCCCGTACCTTTTTTAATTCACCCCTCCACTTT CASSWDRARTFFNSPLHF TRBJ1-6 . TRBD1 TRBV2
TGCGCCAGCAGCCTTGGCCTGGACACAGATACGCAGTATTTT CASSLGLDTDTQYF TRBJ2-3 . . TRBV4-1
TGTGCCAGCTCACCACTACAGGGGAGTTACGAGCAGTACTTC CASSPLQGSYEQYF TRBJ2-7 few TRBD1 TRBV18
TGCAGTGCTAGAGATCCGGTAGCGGGAGACACTGAAGCTTTCTTT CSARDPVAGDTEAFF TRBJ1-1 many . TRBV20-1
TGTGCCAGCTCACCAGGGACAGTTAATCAGCCCCAGCATTTT CASSPGTVNQPQHF TRBJ1-5 few TRBD1 TRBV18
TGTGCCACTCGTTGGGGCCCAGGGGAGACCCAGTACTTC CATRWGPGETQYF TRBJ2-5 few . TRBV10-3
TGCGCCAGCAGCAAAGGAGCGGGGGGCTACAATGAGCAGTTCTTC CASSKGAGGYNEQFF TRBJ2-1 medium-sized TRBD2 TRBV4-1
TGTGCCAGCAGCTTGGGGGGAATACTGAACACTGAAGCTTTCTTT CASSLGGILNTEAFF TRBJ1-1 . . TRBV5-6
TGTGCCAGCAGCTTAGATCCAGGCGTGAACACCGGGGAGCTGTTTTTT CASSLDPGVNTGELFF TRBJ2-2 few . TRBV7-9
TGCGCCAGCAGCCCGGGGGAGTTGCTGCCCTACAATGAGCAGTTCTTC CASSPGELLPYNEQFF TRBJ2-1 few . TRBV4-1
TGCGCCAGCAGCAAGACAGGGAAAAGTGACATTCAGTACTTC CASSKTGKSDIQYF TRBJ2-4 few TRBD1 TRBV4-3
TGTGCCATCAGTCAACCGCAGGGTTTCGGGGAGCTGTTTTTT CAISQPQGFGELFF TRBJ2-2 few . TRBV10-3
TGTGCCAGCAGCCCCCAGAGGAGCGGGGGTTACAATGAGCAGTTCTTC CASSPQRSGGYNEQFF TRBJ2-1 few TRBD2 TRBV13
TGCAGTGCTAGACCCCCGAACACCGGGGAGCTGTTTTTT CSARPPNTGELFF TRBJ2-2 few . TRBV20-1
TGTGCCAGCACCTCCCCCGGGGATCCATTCTCGGAGACCCAGTACTTC CASTSPGDPFSETQYF TRBJ2-5 . . TRBV11-2